This TCR beta chain was recorded in a study of CD8+CD57+ T cells in acquired aplastic anemia. Overall study findings and caveats: Patients and controls had in common 25 to 35 CD8+ CDR3 sequences.

CDR3 length: 11 residues. Trimming removed 5 bases from V and 7 bases from J, with 6 bases in between. Per germline, CDR1 LNHDA and CDR2 SQIVND (reference sequence). About this clonotype: Antigen specificity is unknown.

An expansion of CD8+CD57+ cells by flow cytometry had been shown in patients chosen for sequencing. Genomic DNA served as template for TCR beta VDJ and CDR3 profiling. Each CDR3 protein gets one entry after TCRdb re-called the reads with MiXCR. The repertoire consists of under 350,000 distinct CDR3 sequences, with 50% to 65% occurring once and the leading ten covering under 1.5%. Sequencing was carried out using sorted CD4+, CD8+, or CD8+CD57+ T cells (not recorded which) from PBMCs. The rearrangement joins TRBV19 to TRBJ2-1; D unresolved. This receptor was obtained from a human donor with aplastic anemia. The CDR3 protein is CASSRKNEQFF. As DNA, the CDR3 is TGTGCCAGTAGTCGCAAGAATGAGCAGTTCTTC.